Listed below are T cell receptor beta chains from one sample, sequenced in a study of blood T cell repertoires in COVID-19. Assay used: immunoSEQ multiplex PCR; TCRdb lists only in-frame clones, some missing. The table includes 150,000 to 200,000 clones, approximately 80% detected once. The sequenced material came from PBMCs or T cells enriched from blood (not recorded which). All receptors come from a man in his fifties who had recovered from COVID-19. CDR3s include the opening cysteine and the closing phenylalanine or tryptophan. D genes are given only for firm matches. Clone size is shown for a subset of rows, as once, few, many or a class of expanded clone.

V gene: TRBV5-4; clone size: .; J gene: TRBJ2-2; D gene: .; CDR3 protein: CASSLVQTNTGELFF; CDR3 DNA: TGTGCCAGCAGCTTGGTACAAACGAACACCGGGGAGCTGTTTTTT
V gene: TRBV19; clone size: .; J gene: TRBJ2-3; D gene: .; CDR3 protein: CASSTHLGGRADTQYF; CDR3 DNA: TGTGCCAGTAGTACCCACTTGGGGGGAAGGGCAGATACGCAGTATTTT
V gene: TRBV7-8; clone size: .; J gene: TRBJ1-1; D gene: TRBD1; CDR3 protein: CASSVDRGGIGTEAFF; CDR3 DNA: TGTGCCAGCAGCGTAGACAGGGGAGGAATCGGCACTGAAGCTTTCTTT
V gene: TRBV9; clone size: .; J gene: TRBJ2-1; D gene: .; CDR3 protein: CASSPGSLGHNEQFF; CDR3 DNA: TGTGCCAGCAGCCCAGGGTCGTTGGGCCACAATGAGCAGTTCTTC
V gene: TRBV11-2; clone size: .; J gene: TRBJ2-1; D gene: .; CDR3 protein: CASSLSFSSVNFYNEQFF; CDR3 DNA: TGTGCCAGCAGCTTAAGCTTCAGCAGCGTTAACTTCTACAATGAGCAGTTCTTC
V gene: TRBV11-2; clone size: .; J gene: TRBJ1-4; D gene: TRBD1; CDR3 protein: CASSVDRGREKLFF; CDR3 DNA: TGTGCCAGCAGCGTGGACAGGGGGCGGGAAAAACTGTTTTTT
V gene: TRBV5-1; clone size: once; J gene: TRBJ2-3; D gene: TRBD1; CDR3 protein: CASSLVPGGYSDTQYF; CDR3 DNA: TGCGCCAGCAGCTTGGTCCCAGGGGGCTATTCAGATACGCAGTATTTT
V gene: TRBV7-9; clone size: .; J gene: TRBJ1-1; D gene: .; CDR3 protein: CASSLEGSSDPEAFF; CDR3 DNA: TGTGCCAGCAGCTTAGAGGGGTCGTCGGATCCTGAAGCTTTCTTT
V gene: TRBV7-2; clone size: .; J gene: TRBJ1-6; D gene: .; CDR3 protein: CASSFSTVSPLHF; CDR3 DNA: TGTGCCAGCAGCTTTTCGACAGTTTCACCCCTCCACTTT
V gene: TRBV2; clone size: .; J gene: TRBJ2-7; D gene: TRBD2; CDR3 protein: CASSRLAGDPHEQYF; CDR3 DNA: TGTGCCAGCAGTCGGTTGGCGGGAGATCCCCACGAGCAGTACTTC
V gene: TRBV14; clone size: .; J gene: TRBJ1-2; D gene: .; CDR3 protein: CASSATGNNYGYTF; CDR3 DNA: TGTGCCAGCAGCGCTACAGGGAACAACTATGGCTACACCTTC
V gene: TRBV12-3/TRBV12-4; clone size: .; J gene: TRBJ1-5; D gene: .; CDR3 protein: CASSRGGQPQHF; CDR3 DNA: TGTGCCAGCAGTCGGGGGGGGCAGCCCCAGCATTTT
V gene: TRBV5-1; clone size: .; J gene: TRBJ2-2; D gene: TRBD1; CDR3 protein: CASGTGDFANTGELFF; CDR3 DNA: TGCGCCAGCGGGACAGGGGACTTTGCGAACACCGGGGAGCTGTTTTTT
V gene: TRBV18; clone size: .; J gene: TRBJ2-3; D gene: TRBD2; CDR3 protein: CASSVTSGRIGKLYF; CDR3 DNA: TGTGCCAGCTCAGTGACTAGCGGGCGGATCGGAAAGCTGTATTTT
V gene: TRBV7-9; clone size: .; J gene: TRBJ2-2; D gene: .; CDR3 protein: CASSLAEVGELFF; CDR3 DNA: TGTGCCAGCAGCTTAGCGGAGGTGGGGGAGCTGTTTTTT
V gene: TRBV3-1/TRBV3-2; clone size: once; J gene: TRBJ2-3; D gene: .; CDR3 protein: CASSQDLGQITDTQYF; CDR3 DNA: TGTGCCAGCAGCCAAGATCTTGGACAAATCACAGATACGCAGTATTTT